This passage covers 5 T cell receptor beta chains from one sample sequenced in a study of OX40 agonist ivuxolimab in advanced cancers. Here immunoSEQ multiplex PCR was the method, and the copy in TCRdb shows in-frame clones only, minus some. Of 100,000 or so clones in the sample, approximately 94% were seen once. Sequenced here: CD4+ or CD8+ T cells sorted from blood, sampled in a trial of the OX40 agonist ivuxolimab. These receptor sequences come from an adult with an advanced solid tumor such as melanoma, head and neck, liver or kidney cancer.

The chain carries TRBV9 and TRBJ1-4, with D unresolved. Trimming removed 3 bases at V and 0 bases at J, with 6 bases between. The CDR3 consists of 14 residues. Germline CDR1 and CDR2: SGDLS and YYNGEE. CDR3: CASSGGATNEKLFF. The CDR3, as DNA: TGTGCCAGCAGCGGGGGTGCAACTAATGAAAAACTGTTTTTT.

The chain's CDR3 is CASSEPDGVLIGYTF. The CDR3 DNA sequence: TGTGCCAGCAGCGAACCGGACGGGGTCCTTATAGGCTACACCTTC. The chain carries TRBV7-9 and TRBJ1-2; D is unclear. V was shortened by 5 bases and J by 8 bases, with 21 bases between the two germline ends. The germline V gene encodes CDR1 SEHNR and CDR2 FQNEAQ (reference sequence). The CDR3 extends over 15 amino acids.

This clone appeared once. The rearrangement joins TRBV7-9 to TRBJ2-1, with 9 bases aligning to TRBD1. The V gene end was trimmed by 4 bases and the J gene end by 3 bases; junction bases not matched to a gene: 16. This CDR3 has 19 residues. Germline CDR1 reads SEHNR; CDR2 reads FQNEAQ (reference sequence). The DNA for the CDR3 is TGTGCCAGCAGCTCCATTACCCACGGACAGGGGCGGGTCTACAATGAGCAGTTCTTC. Protein: CASSSITHGQGRVYNEQFF.

The chain uses TRBV6-6 and TRBJ1-1; the D is unclear. Germline CDR1 MNHNY, CDR2 SVGAGI (reference sequence). The CDR3 runs 14 residues. With 7 bases removed from V and 0 bases from J, the gap between germline ends came to 12 bases. As DNA, the CDR3 is TGTGCCAGCACGGACGGCGTCATGAACACTGAAGCTTTCTTT. Protein product: CASTDGVMNTEAFF.

This rearrangement joins TRBV5-1 to TRBJ2-7; D is possibly TRBD1 (7 bases). There are 14 residues in the CDR3. Trimming removed 5 bases at V and 4 bases at J, with 16 bases between. Germline CDR1 is SGHRS and CDR2 is YFSETQ. As DNA, the CDR3 is TGCGCCAGCAGTTTCGACAGGGAGGTGTACGAGCAGTACTTC. Translation gives CASSFDREVYEQYF. The full variable domain, in which reference TRBV5-1 and TRBJ2-7 provide the parts outside the CDR3, is KAGVTQTPRYLIKTRGQQVTLSCSPISGHRSVSWYQQTPGQGLQFLFEYFSETQRNKGNFPGRFSGRQFSNSRSEMNVSTLELGDSALYLCASSFDREVYEQYFGPGTRLTVT.